The rows below give T cell receptor beta chains drawn from one sample of a study of T cell changes during pregnancy in multiple sclerosis. The table came from immunoSEQ multiplex PCR; TCRdb's copy has only in-frame clones and leaves some out. The sample shows 40,000 to 45,000 clones, about 88% of them seen only once. The material sequenced was CD4+ T cells from peripheral blood mononuclear cells, taken in the first trimester of pregnancy. The receptors were gathered from a female donor with multiple sclerosis, enrolled in a pregnancy study. CDR3s include the opening cysteine and the closing phenylalanine or tryptophan. D genes are given only for firm matches. The size field is filled for only some rows; it gives once, few, many or a size class.

d_call	v_call	j_call	clone_size	cdr3_nt	cdr3_aa
.	TRBV6-1	TRBJ1-5	.	TGTGCCAGCAGGAGCACCTATAGCAATCAGCCCCAGCATTTT	CASRSTYSNQPQHF
TRBD2	TRBV27	TRBJ2-3	.	TGTGCCAGCAGTTGGTCAAGCGGGGGGCCCACAGATACGCAGTATTTT	CASSWSSGGPTDTQYF
.	TRBV10-3	TRBJ1-1	few	TGTGCCATCAGTGAGTCCCCCGGGACACACAGTTACACTGAAGCTTTCTTT	CAISESPGTHSYTEAFF
.	TRBV7-2	TRBJ2-1	once	TGTGCCAGCAGCCGGGACTGGTCCTACAATGAGCAGTTCTTC	CASSRDWSYNEQFF
TRBD1	TRBV14	TRBJ2-7	.	TGTGCCAGCAGCCAAGTTGGGGACACAGGGGGAGCCTACGAGCAGTACTTC	CASSQVGDTGGAYEQYF
.	TRBV7-9	TRBJ1-4	.	TGTGCCAGCAGCTCGGCGGGGGCGCGAGAAAAACTGTTTTTT	CASSSAGAREKLFF
.	TRBV19	TRBJ1-1	.	TGTGCCGTTTTCAATCGGCGGACTGAAGCTTTCTTT	CAVFNRRTEAFF
TRBD1	TRBV6-5	TRBJ1-4	.	TGTGCCAGCAGTTACGACAGGGGGCTTGAAAAACTGTTTTTT	CASSYDRGLEKLFF
.	TRBV25-1	TRBJ2-1	.	TGTGCCAGCAGTGAGGAGGGGAACAATGAGCAGTTCTTC	CASSEEGNNEQFF
TRBD1	TRBV16	TRBJ1-1	.	TGTGCCAGCAGCCGTAGACAGGGGTTGACTGAAGCTTTCTTT	CASSRRQGLTEAFF
TRBD2	TRBV5-1	TRBJ2-3	.	TGCGCCAGCAGCCGGTTCGGGGGGTCGGTCTTTTGGTTT	CASSRFGGSVFWF
.	TRBV19	TRBJ1-1	medium-sized	TGTGCCAGTACCCCTCGGACACTGAACACTGAAGCTTTCTTT	CASTPRTLNTEAFF
TRBD1	TRBV30	TRBJ1-1	.	TGTGCCTGGAGAGACAGGGGGATAATGAACACTGAAGCTTTCTTT	CAWRDRGIMNTEAFF
.	TRBV7-3	TRBJ2-2	.	TGTGCCAGCAGCCCGAGCAGGGACACCGGGGAGCTGTTTTTT	CASSPSRDTGELFF
TRBD1	TRBV18	TRBJ1-2	.	TGTGCCAGCTCACCCGAAGGGGGCTTAGGCTACACCTTC	CASSPEGGLGYTF
TRBD1	TRBV4-2	TRBJ1-2	.	TGTGCCAGCAGCCAAGACCCGGACAGGGGGCGGATGGACTATGGCTACACCTTC	CASSQDPDRGRMDYGYTF
.	TRBV7-3	TRBJ2-2	once	TGTGCCAGCAGCTTAAGAGGGGCGGGGACCGGGGAGCTGTTTTTT	CASSLRGAGTGELFF
TRBD1	TRBV6-1	TRBJ1-3	.	TGTGCCAGCAGTGAAGCTTGGGACAGCTCTGGAAACACCATATATTTT	CASSEAWDSSGNTIYF
TRBD1	TRBV4-3	TRBJ2-1	once	TGCGCCAGCAGCCAAGAAACAGGGGGATCCGCGGTTGAGCAGTTCTTC	CASSQETGGSAVEQFF
.	TRBV18	TRBJ2-2	.	TGTGCCAGCTCGGAGGACGGCGCGAACACCGGGGAGCTGTTTTTT	CASSEDGANTGELFF
TRBD1	TRBV4-2	TRBJ1-6	once	TGTGCCAGCAGCCAAGATCGAGGGGGCGATTCACCCCTCCACTTT	CASSQDRGGDSPLHF
.	TRBV7-2	TRBJ2-7	.	TGTGCCAGCAGCTTAGGTGCAGGGTCCTACGAGCAGTACTTC	CASSLGAGSYEQYF
.	TRBV11-2	TRBJ1-3	.	TGTGCCAGCAGCTCACCAGGACAGGGAAACACCATATATTTT	CASSSPGQGNTIYF
TRBD2	TRBV5-1	TRBJ2-5	.	TGCGCCAGCAGCTGGGGTAGCGGGGGACAAGAGACCCAGTACTTC	CASSWGSGGQETQYF
TRBD1	TRBV28	TRBJ2-7	.	TGTGCCAGCAGTCGGACAGGCGGAAGCGAGCAGTACTTC	CASSRTGGSEQYF
.	TRBV2	TRBJ1-2	.	TGTGCCAGCAGCGGCCAGGGTTATGGCTACACCTTC	CASSGQGYGYTF
TRBD1	TRBV19	TRBJ1-2	.	TGTGCCAGTAGTGGACAGGGACGTATTCCCTCGAATACGGGACACCATGGCTACACCTTC	CASSGQGRIPSNTGHHGYTF
.	TRBV9	TRBJ2-1	.	TGTGCCAGCAGCTCTGGAGGGGCCGGGGCGTACAATGAGCAGTTCTTC	CASSSGGAGAYNEQFF
TRBD1	TRBV6-5	TRBJ2-6	.	TGTGCCAGCAGTTACTCGACAGGGGCTGGGGCCAACGTCCTGACTTTC	CASSYSTGAGANVLTF
.	TRBV18	TRBJ2-2	.	TGTGCCAGCTCAGGGCCGGACACCGGGGAGCTGTTTTTT	CASSGPDTGELFF